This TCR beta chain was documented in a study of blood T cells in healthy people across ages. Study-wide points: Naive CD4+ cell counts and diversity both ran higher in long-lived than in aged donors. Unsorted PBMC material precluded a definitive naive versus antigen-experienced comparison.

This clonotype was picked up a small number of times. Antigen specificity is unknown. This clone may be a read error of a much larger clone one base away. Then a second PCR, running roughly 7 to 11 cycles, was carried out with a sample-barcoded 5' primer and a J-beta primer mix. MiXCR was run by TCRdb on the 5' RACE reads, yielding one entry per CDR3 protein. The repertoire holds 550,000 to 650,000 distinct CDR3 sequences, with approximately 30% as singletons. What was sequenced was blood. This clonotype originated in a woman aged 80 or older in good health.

CDR3 region: CASGQDLDRAGYEQYF. For the CDR3, the DNA is TGCGCCAGCGGCCAAGATCTAGACAGGGCCGGCTACGAGCAGTACTTC. This chain connects TRBV4-1 to TRBJ2-7; 7 nucleotides align to TRBD1. The CDR3 is 16 amino acids. CDR1 and CDR2 from the germline V gene are MGHRA and YSYEKL.